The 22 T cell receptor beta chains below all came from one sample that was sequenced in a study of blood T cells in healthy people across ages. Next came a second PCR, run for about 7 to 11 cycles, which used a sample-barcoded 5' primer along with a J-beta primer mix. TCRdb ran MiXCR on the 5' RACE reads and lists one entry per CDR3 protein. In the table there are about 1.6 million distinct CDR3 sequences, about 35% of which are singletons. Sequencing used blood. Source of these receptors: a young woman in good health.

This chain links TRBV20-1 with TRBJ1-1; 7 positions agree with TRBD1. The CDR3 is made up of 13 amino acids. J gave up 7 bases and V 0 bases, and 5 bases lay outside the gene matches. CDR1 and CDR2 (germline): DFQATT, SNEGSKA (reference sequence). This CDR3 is CSAREGTANEAFF. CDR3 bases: TGCAGTGCTAGAGAGGGGACAGCAAATGAAGCTTTCTTT.

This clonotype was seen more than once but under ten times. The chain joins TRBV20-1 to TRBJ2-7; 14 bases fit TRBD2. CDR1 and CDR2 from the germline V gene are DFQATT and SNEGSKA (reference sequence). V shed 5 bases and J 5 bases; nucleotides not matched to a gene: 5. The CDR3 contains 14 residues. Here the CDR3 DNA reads TGCAGTGCTGACGGGACTAGCGGGGGCCACGAGCAGTACTTC. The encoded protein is CSADGTSGGHEQYF.

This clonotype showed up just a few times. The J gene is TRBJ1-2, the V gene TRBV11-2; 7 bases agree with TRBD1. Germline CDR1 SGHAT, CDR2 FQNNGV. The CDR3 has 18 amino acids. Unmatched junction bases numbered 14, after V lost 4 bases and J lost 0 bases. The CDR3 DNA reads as TGTGCCAGCAGCTCGGTGGGGGACAGATGGGCCCCTAACTATGGCTACACCTTC. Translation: CASSSVGDRWAPNYGYTF.

The CDR3 DNA reads TGCGCCAGCAGACCTACAGGGAGTTCTGGAAACACCATATATTTT. Its translation is CASRPTGSSGNTIYF. This chain joins TRBV4-1 and TRBJ1-3; possible D gene TRBD1, 6 bases. CDR3 length: 15 amino acids. The V gene lost 6 bases and the J gene lost 1 base, with 13 bases spanning the gap. Looked up from germline, CDR1 is MGHRA and CDR2 is YSYEKL.

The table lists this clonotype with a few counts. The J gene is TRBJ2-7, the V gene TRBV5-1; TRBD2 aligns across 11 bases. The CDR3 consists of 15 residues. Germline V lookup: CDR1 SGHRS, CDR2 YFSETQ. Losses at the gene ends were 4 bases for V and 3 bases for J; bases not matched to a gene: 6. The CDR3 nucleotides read TGCGCCAGCAGCCCACTAGCGGGAGAGGTCTACGAGCAGTACTTC. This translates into CASSPLAGEVYEQYF. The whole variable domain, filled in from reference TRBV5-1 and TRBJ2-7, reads KAGVTQTPRYLIKTRGQQVTLSCSPISGHRSVSWYQQTPGQGLQFLFEYFSETQRNKGNFPGRFSGRQFSNSRSEMNVSTLELGDSALYLCASSPLAGEVYEQYFGPGTRLTVT.

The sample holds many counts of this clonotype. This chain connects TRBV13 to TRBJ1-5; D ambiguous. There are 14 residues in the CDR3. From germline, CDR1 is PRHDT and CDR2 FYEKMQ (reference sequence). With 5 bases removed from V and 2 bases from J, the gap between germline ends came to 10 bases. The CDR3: CASSPTLGNQPQHF. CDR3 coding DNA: TGTGCCAGCAGCCCCACGTTGGGCAATCAGCCCCAGCATTTT. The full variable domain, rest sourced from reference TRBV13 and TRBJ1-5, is AAGVIQSPRHLIKEKRETATLKCYPIPRHDTVYWYQQGPGQDPQFLISFYEKMQSDKGSIPDRFSAQQFSDYHSELNMSSLELGDSALYFCASSPTLGNQPQHFGDGTRLSIL.

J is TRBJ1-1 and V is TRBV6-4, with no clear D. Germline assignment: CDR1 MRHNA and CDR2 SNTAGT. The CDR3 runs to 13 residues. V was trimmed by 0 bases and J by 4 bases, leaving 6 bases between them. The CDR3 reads CASSDSSGTEAFF. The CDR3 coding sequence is TGTGCCAGCAGTGACTCGAGCGGCACTGAAGCTTTCTTT.

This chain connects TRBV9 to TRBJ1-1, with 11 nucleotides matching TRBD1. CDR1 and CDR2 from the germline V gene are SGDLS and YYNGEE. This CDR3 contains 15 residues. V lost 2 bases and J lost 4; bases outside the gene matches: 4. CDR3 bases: TGTGCCAGCAGCGTTTCCGGGACAGGGGGCACTGAAGCTTTCTTT. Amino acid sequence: CASSVSGTGGTEAFF.

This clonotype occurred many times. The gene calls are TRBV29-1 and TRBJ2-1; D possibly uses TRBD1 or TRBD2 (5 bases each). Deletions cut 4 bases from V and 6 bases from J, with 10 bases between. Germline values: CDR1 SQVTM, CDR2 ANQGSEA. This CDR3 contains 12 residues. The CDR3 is CSVASGSNEQFF. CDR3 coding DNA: TGCAGCGTTGCGTCAGGGAGCAATGAGCAGTTCTTC.

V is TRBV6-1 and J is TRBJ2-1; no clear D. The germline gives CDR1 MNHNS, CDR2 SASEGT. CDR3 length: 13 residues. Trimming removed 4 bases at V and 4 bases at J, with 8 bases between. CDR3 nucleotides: TGTGCCAGCAGTGCTTGGGGTTACAATGAGCAGTTCTTC. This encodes CASSAWGYNEQFF.

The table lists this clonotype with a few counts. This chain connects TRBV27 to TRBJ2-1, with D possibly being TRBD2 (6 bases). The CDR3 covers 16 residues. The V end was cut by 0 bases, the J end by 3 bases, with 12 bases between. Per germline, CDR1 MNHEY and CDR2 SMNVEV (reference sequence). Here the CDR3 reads CASSLSTAEGYNEQFF. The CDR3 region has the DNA TGTGCCAGCAGTTTATCCACAGCGGAGGGCTACAATGAGCAGTTCTTC.

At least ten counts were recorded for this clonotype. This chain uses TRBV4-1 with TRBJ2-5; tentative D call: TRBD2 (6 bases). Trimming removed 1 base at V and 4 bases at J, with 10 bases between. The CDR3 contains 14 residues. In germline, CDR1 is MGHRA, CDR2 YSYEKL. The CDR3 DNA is TGCGCCAGCAGCCAAGCGGCGGGGAGAGAGACCCAGTACTTC. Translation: CASSQAAGRETQYF.

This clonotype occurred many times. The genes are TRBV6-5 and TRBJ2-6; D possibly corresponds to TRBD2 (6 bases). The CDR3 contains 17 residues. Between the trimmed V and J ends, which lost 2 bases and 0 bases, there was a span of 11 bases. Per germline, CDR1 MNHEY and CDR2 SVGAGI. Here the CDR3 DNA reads TGTGCCAGCAGTTACCAGGGACTTGGCTCTGGGGCCAACGTCCTGACTTTC. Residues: CASSYQGLGSGANVLTF.

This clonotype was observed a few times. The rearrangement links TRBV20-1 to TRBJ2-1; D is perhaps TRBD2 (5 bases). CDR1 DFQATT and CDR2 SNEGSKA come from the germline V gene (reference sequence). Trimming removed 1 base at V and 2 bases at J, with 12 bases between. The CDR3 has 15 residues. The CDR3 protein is CSARGRTKTYNEQFF. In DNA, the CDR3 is TGCAGTGCTAGAGGGAGGACCAAGACCTACAATGAGCAGTTCTTC.

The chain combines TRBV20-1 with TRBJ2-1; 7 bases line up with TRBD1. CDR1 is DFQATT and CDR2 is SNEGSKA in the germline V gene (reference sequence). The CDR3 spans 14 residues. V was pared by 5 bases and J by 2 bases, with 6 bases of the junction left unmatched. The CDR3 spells CSAATGIAYNEQFF. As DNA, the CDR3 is TGCAGTGCTGCGACAGGGATCGCCTACAATGAGCAGTTCTTC.

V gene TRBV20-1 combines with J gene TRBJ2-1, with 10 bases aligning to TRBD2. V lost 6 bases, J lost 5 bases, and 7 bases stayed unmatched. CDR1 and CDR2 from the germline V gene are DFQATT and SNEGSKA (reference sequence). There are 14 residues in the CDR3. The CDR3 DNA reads TGCAGTGCGGAAAGCGGGAGGGGAAACAATGAGCAGTTCTTC. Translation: CSAESGRGNNEQFF.

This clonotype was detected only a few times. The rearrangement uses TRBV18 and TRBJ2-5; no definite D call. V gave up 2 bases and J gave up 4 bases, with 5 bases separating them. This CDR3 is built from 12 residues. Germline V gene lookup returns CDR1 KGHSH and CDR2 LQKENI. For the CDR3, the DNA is TGTGCCAGCTCACCAATCGGAGAGACCCAGTACTTC. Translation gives CASSPIGETQYF.

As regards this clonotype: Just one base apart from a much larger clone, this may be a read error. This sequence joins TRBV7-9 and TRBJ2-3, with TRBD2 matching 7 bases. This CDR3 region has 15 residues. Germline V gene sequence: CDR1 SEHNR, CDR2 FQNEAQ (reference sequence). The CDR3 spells CTNQPPSGDTDTQYF. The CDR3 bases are TGTACCAACCAACCTCCTAGCGGAGACACGGATACGCAGTATTTT.

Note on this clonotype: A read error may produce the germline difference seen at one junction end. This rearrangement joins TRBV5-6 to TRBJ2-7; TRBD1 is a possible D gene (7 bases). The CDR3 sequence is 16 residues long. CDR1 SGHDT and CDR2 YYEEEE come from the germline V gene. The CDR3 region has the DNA TGTGCCGGCAGCTCTTCTAACAGGGGACTGTCCTACGAGCAGTACTTC. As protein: CAGSSSNRGLSYEQYF.

DNA of the CDR3: TGCAGTGCTAGTAGTTGGGCGCACTCTGGGGCCAACGTCCTGACTTTC. This gives the protein CSASSWAHSGANVLTF. This chain connects TRBV20-1 to TRBJ2-6; D call uncertain. The germline CDR1 and CDR2 sequences are DFQATT and SNEGSKA (reference sequence). The V and J ends lost 3 bases and 0 bases respectively, with 12 bases between them. CDR3 length: 16 residues.

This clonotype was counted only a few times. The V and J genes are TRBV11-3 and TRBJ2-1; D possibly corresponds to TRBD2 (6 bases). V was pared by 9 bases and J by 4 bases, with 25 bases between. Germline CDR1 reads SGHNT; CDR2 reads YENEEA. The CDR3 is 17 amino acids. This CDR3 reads CARTRDSQKVGYNEQFF. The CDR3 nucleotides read TGTGCCAGGACTCGGGACTCACAAAAAGTGGGATACAATGAGCAGTTCTTC. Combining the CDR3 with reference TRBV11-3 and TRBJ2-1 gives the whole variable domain EAGVVQSPRYKIIEKKQPVAFWCNPISGHNTLYWYLQNLGQGPELLIRYENEEAVDDSQLPKDRFSAERLKGVDSTLKIQPAELGDSAVYLCARTRDSQKVGYNEQFFGPGTRLTVL.

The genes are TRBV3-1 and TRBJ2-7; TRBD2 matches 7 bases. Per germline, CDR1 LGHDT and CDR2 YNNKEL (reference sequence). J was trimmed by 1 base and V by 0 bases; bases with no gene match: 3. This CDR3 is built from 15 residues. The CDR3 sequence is CASSQERGSSYEQYF. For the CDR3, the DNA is TGTGCCAGCAGCCAAGAGCGGGGGTCTTCCTACGAGCAGTACTTC.